This TCR beta chain was identified during a study of T-cell memory formation after mild COVID-19. Overall study context: Clusters of TCRs were largely donor specific. Overall study results and limits: SARS-CoV-2 specificity of second-wave clones peaking day 37 was unconfirmed. CM and EM subsets held most contracting CD4+ clones; EMRA held CD8+ ones.

For this clonotype: Its antigen remains unidentified.

TCRdb reanalysed the 5' RACE reads using MiXCR and keeps one entry per CDR3 protein. The repertoire holds about 390,000 distinct CDR3 sequences, with roughly 15% as singletons. The sequencing input was PBMCs or a T cell subset sorted from them (not recorded which). The origin of this receptor is a man younger than 35 who had mild COVID-19 (a few samples of this study predate the infection). Cell type and time point are not known.

The DNA for the CDR3 is TGCAGTGCTAGAGACCCGAGGGGGGGATCGAATGGCTACACCTTC. The encoded protein is CSARDPRGGSNGYTF. The chain uses TRBV20-1 and TRBJ1-2; TRBD1 might be the D (6 bases). Trimming stripped 0 bases from V and 6 bases from J, with 17 bases between. The CDR3 has 15 amino acids. Germline assignment: CDR1 DFQATT and CDR2 SNEGSKA (reference sequence).